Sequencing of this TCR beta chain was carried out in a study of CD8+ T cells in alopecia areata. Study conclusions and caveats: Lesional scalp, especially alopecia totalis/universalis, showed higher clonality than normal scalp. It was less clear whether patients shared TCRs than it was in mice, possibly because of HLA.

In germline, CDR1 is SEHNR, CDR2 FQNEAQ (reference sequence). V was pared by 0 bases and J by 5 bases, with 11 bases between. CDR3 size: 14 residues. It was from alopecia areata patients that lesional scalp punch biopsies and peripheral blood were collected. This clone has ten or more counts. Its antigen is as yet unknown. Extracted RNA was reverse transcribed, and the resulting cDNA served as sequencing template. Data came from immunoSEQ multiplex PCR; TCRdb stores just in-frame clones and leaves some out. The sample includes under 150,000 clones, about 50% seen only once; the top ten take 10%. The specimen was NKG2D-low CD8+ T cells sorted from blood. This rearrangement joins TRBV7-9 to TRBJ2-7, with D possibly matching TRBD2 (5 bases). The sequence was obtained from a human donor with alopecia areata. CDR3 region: CASSLAGEVNEQYF. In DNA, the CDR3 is TGTGCCAGCAGCTTAGCCGGGGAAGTCAACGAGCAGTACTTC.